The 26 T cell receptor beta chains reported below all come from one sample, sequenced in a study of cytomegalovirus exposure and HLA in healthy donors (dated by TCRdb to about 2017). Library preparation was by the immunoSEQ multiplex PCR assay. For the multiplex PCR, a mixture combining 60 forward primers for TCR Vbeta segments and 13 reverse primers for TCR Jbeta segments was used. TCRdb obtained this table from immuneACCESS and retained in-frame rearrangements with V and J assigned. These tables miss some clones; where compared with another copy, unresolved V genes account for less than half of the shortfall, and the remainder is unexplained. The sample data list 95,000 to 150,000 clones, and around 85% of these were observed just once. 2.1% of the sample rests with the top ten. What was sequenced was PBMCs. These receptors all stem from a man aged 25-45 years in good health and CMV-seronegative.

Notes on this clone: The junction departs from the called germline gene at one end, perhaps through a read error. This CDR3 is also generated by other DNA sequences in the sample. The chain couples TRBV6-5 to TRBJ1-1; no definite D call. Germline V CDR1 and CDR2: MNHEY, SVGAGI. The CDR3 runs to 12 residues. This chain's CDR3 is CASNRNGYEAFF. CDR3 DNA: TGTGCTAGCAATAGAAACGGTTATGAAGCTTTCTTT.

The chain carries TRBV5-4 and TRBJ2-3; 11 nucleotides line up with TRBD1. The germline V gene encodes CDR1 SGHNT and CDR2 YYREEE (reference sequence). With V trimmed by 5 bases and J by 7 bases, 12 bases remained unmatched. This CDR3 comprises 16 residues. CDR3 loop: CASSSSPGQGDNTQYF. CDR3 bases: TGTGCCAGCAGTTCCTCACCGGGACAGGGGGATAATACGCAGTATTTT.

The CDR3 region has the DNA TGTGCCAGTCGAACGGCGGGTCTTAATCAGCCCCAGCATTTT. Translating it yields CASRTAGLNQPQHF. V is TRBV28 and J is TRBJ1-5, with D unresolved. Germline assignment: CDR1 MDHEN and CDR2 SYDVKM. V gave up 9 bases and J gave up 4 bases, with 16 bases separating them. CDR3 length equals 14 residues.

This clone was recorded only once. V and J are TRBV7-2 and TRBJ1-3, with a possible D match to TRBD1 (5 bases). Deletions cut 5 bases from V and 4 bases from J, with 15 bases between. CDR1 is SGHTA and CDR2 is FQGNSA in the germline V gene. CDR3 size: 15 residues. The CDR3 spells CASSPQGGAGNTIYF. CDR3 nucleotides: TGTGCCAGCAGCCCCCAGGGAGGGGCGGGAAACACCATATATTTT.

The rearrangement uses TRBV7-2 and TRBJ2-5; the D gene is possibly TRBD2 (5 bases). Germline-derived CDR1 and CDR2 are SGHTA and FQGNSA. The V end lost 5 bases, the J end lost 5 bases, and 9 bases lay between the germline ends. CDR3 length equals 12 residues. CDR3 bases: TGTGCCAGCAGCACCTCGGGGGAGACCCAGTACTTC. This gives the protein CASSTSGETQYF.

The chain couples TRBV1 to TRBJ2-7; the table names TRBD1, a call not compared with the DNA. TRBV1 is annotated as a pseudogene. This CDR3 spans 14 amino acids. The CDR3 here is CTNLNRDSAYEQYF. The CDR3 DNA reads as TGCACCAACCTCAACCGGGACAGTGCCTACGAGCAGTACTTC.

The J gene is TRBJ1-1, the V gene TRBV4-1; tentatively, D is TRBD1 (6 bases). The CDR3 runs to 15 residues. Germline V gene lookup returns CDR1 MGHRA and CDR2 YSYEKL. Trimming left V 0 bases short and J 11 bases short, with 19 bases between. As DNA, the CDR3 is TGCGCCAGCAGCCAAGAGGGGGCTCGGGCCGGCGGGGCTTTCTTT. This encodes CASSQEGARAGGAFF.

V is TRBV30 and J is TRBJ2-3; tentatively, D is TRBD2 (6 bases). This CDR3 spans 13 amino acids. Germline V gene lookup returns CDR1 GTSNPN and CDR2 SVGIG (reference sequence). V lost 0 bases and J 5 bases, leaving 9 bases between the germline ends. The CDR3 coding sequence is TGTGCCTGGAGTGTTGGGGGGATAGATACGCAGTATTTT. Encoded protein: CAWSVGGIDTQYF.

The sample holds one count of this clone. The rearrangement joins TRBV27 to TRBJ1-6; D gene uncertain. The CDR3 loop spans 17 amino acids. V lost 3 bases and J 5 bases, leaving 17 bases between the germline ends. The germline V gene has CDR1 MNHEY and CDR2 SMNVEV (reference sequence). The CDR3 DNA follows: TGTGCCAGCAGTTTGGAAAAGGGAGGTCGCGATAATTCACCCCTCCACTTT. Protein sequence: CASSLEKGGRDNSPLHF.

In this sample, this clone turned up once. The J gene is TRBJ2-7, the V gene TRBV29-1, with 9 bases matching TRBD1. This CDR3 is 14 amino acids long. Germline V gene lookup returns CDR1 SQVTM and CDR2 ANQGSEA. J gave up 3 bases and V 5 bases, and 8 bases lay outside the gene matches. CDR3 loop: CSVPPGTGHYEQYF. CDR3 DNA sequence: TGCAGCGTTCCCCCGGGGACAGGGCACTACGAGCAGTACTTC.

The V gene is TRBV6-5, the J gene TRBJ2-5; D not resolved. The CDR3 is 15 amino acids. V shed 0 bases and J shed 4 bases, with 12 bases lying between them. Germline-derived CDR1 and CDR2 are MNHEY and SVGAGI. The CDR3 loop is CASSYSRPPGETQYF. CDR3 sequence (DNA): TGTGCCAGCAGTTACTCAAGGCCACCGGGAGAGACCCAGTACTTC.

This clone was observed once. The chain is built from TRBV10-3 and TRBJ1-5; possibly TRBD1 for D (5 bases). V was pared by 0 bases and J by 3 bases, with 9 bases between. The CDR3 runs to 15 residues. Germline CDR1 reads ENHRY; CDR2 reads SYGVKD. DNA for the CDR3: TGTGCCATCAGTGAGTCGGGAGGGGTCAATCAGCCCCAGCATTTT. As protein: CAISESGGVNQPQHF.

The chain recombines TRBV7-6 with TRBJ2-1, with TRBD1 identical over 8 bases. Germline V gene sequence: CDR1 SGHVS, CDR2 FNYEAQ. The CDR3 runs to 18 residues. The V and J ends lost 1 base and 4 bases, in that order; junction bases with no gene match: 12. CDR3 nucleotide sequence: TGTGCCAGCAGCTTAGAGGGCAGGGGGCTTCCCCCTTACAATGAGCAGTTCTTC. It specifies CASSLEGRGLPPYNEQFF.

The CDR3 sequence is CASSRTGIQETQYF. The CDR3 DNA sequence: TGTGCCAGCAGTCGGACAGGGATCCAAGAGACCCAGTACTTC. The genes are TRBV6-5 and TRBJ2-5, with 8 nucleotides matching TRBD1. The J segment lost 1 base and the V segment lost 5 bases, leaving 3 bases of the junction unmatched. The CDR3 extends over 14 amino acids. The germline V gene has CDR1 MNHEY and CDR2 SVGAGI.

In this sample, this clone turned up a few times. The rearrangement uses TRBV7-2 and TRBJ2-5; 8 nucleotides align to TRBD2. V dropped 6 bases and J dropped 4; count of bases not matched to a gene: 7. The CDR3 is 14 residues long. Germline V CDR1 and CDR2: SGHTA, FQGNSA. The CDR3 DNA follows: TGTGCCAGCAGGTCAAGCGGGGGAGGAGAGACCCAGTACTTC. It is translated as CASRSSGGGETQYF.

The rearrangement joins TRBV25-1 to TRBJ1-2, with no clear D. Trimming removed 3 bases at V and 4 bases at J, with 12 bases between. Germline V gene sequence: CDR1 MGHDK, CDR2 SYGVNS. There are 14 residues in the CDR3. The CDR3 DNA is TGTGCCAGCAGTGATTTGTCGGAGACCTATGGCTACACCTTC. Amino acids: CASSDLSETYGYTF.

The chain combines TRBV6-6 with TRBJ1-2, with D tentatively TRBD1 (5 bases). CDR3 length: 16 residues. The germline gives CDR1 MNHNY, CDR2 SVGAGI (reference sequence). Between the trimmed V and J ends, which lost 8 bases and 3 bases, there was a span of 22 bases. The CDR3 protein is CASLFNAQGSDYGYTF. The CDR3 DNA sequence: TGTGCCAGCCTTTTTAACGCGCAGGGTTCGGACTATGGCTACACCTTC.

The chain carries TRBV7-2 and TRBJ2-7, with 10 bases matching TRBD1. The junction had 7 bases not matched to a gene; V was cut back by 4 bases and J by 1 base. Germline CDR1 and CDR2: SGHTA and FQGNSA. This CDR3 contains 16 residues. The CDR3 is CASSSDRGRRSYEQYF. In nucleotides, the CDR3 is TGTGCCAGCAGCTCCGACAGGGGGCGAAGATCCTACGAGCAGTACTTC.

This chain uses TRBV19 with TRBJ1-5; D is unclear. Germline assignment: CDR1 LNHDA and CDR2 SQIVND (reference sequence). V lost 8 bases to trimming and J lost 4 bases, with 9 bases between them. The CDR3 is 12 residues long. CDR3 sequence: CASHAGNQPQHF. CDR3 coding DNA: TGTGCCAGTCACGCAGGTAATCAGCCCCAGCATTTT.

The V gene is TRBV7-2, the J gene TRBJ2-7, with 8 bases identical to TRBD1. CDR3 length: 14 amino acids. With 5 bases clipped from V and 3 bases from J, the junction kept 6 bases outside the gene matches. Looked up from germline, CDR1 is SGHTA and CDR2 is FQGNSA. CDR3 sequence reads: CASSLSGTGYEQYF. In DNA, the CDR3 is TGTGCCAGCAGCCTCTCCGGGACAGGCTACGAGCAGTACTTC.

This chain joins TRBV7-8 and TRBJ2-7; 8 nucleotides align to TRBD1. The CDR3 runs 15 residues. Germline V lookup: CDR1 SGHVS, CDR2 FQNEAQ. The V segment lost 7 bases and the J segment 2 bases; nucleotides outside the gene matches: 10. CDR3 sequence (DNA): TGTGCCAGCACCCTCGACGGGACAGGCACCTACGAGCAGTACTTC. Amino acid sequence: CASTLDGTGTYEQYF.

The chain combines TRBV11-2 with TRBJ2-7; maybe TRBD1 (5 bases). CDR1 is SGHAT, CDR2 FQNNGV, per germline. Trimming pared 4 bases from V and 2 bases from J, leaving 9 bases between. The CDR3 is 13 residues long. This CDR3 reads CASSWTTTYEQYF. CDR3 coding DNA: TGTGCCAGCAGCTGGACAACTACCTACGAGCAGTACTTC.

V and J are TRBV21-1 and TRBJ1-2; TRBD1, as called in the table, went unchecked against the DNA. TRBV21-1 is flagged as a pseudogene. The CDR3 contains 15 residues. The CDR3 DNA is TGTGCCAGCAGCGAATACAGGGCCCGATACTATGGCTACACCTTC. Encoded protein: CASSEYRARYYGYTF.

This chain links TRBV7-2 with TRBJ2-5, with 7 bases that match TRBD1. V lost 5 bases, J lost 3 bases, and 6 bases stayed unmatched. Germline V gene lookup returns CDR1 SGHTA and CDR2 FQGNSA. The CDR3 loop spans 14 amino acids. This CDR3 is CASSPRTGEETQYF. CDR3 DNA: TGTGCCAGCAGCCCCCGGACAGGAGAAGAGACCCAGTACTTC.

The CDR3 sequence: CASSLEGQGAKNEQFF. The CDR3 DNA reads as TGCGCCAGCAGCTTGGAGGGACAGGGGGCGAAAAATGAGCAGTTCTTC. V gene TRBV5-1 combines with J gene TRBJ2-1; 12 nucleotides align to TRBD1. Germline CDR1 and CDR2: SGHRS and YFSETQ. The CDR3 covers 16 residues. The J segment lost 7 bases and the V segment lost 0 bases, leaving 5 bases of the junction unmatched.

The chain couples TRBV5-1 to TRBJ2-2, with D possibly being TRBD1 (5 bases). CDR1 SGHRS and CDR2 YFSETQ come from the germline V gene. V shed 1 base and J shed 0 bases, with 16 bases lying between them. The CDR3 sequence is 18 residues long. DNA of the CDR3: TGCGCCAGCAGCTTGATCCAGGGAATGGCCACGAACACCGGGGAGCTGTTTTTT. This gives the protein CASSLIQGMATNTGELFF. Full variable domain (remainder filled in from reference TRBV5-1 and TRBJ2-2): KAGVTQTPRYLIKTRGQQVTLSCSPISGHRSVSWYQQTPGQGLQFLFEYFSETQRNKGNFPGRFSGRQFSNSRSEMNVSTLELGDSALYLCASSLIQGMATNTGELFFGEGSRLTVL.